This T cell receptor (beta chain) is from a study of naive and memory T cell subsets. The CDR3 runs to 19 residues. V shed 3 bases and J shed 0 bases, with 21 bases lying between them. The beta constant-region primer was an equimolar mix of two oligonucleotides covering TRBC1 and TRBC2. TCRdb ran MiXCR on the UMI-ligation and nested PCR reads and lists one entry per CDR3 protein. The table records roughly 91,000 distinct CDR3 sequences, approximately 14% of them present only once. This sequence originates from a human donor in good health. The chain carries TRBV12-3 or TRBV12-4 and TRBJ1-5, with a weak D call TRBD1 (6 bases). Sequencing input: central memory CD4+ T cells from blood. This CDR3 is CASSFRSGAGKNSNQPQHF. The CDR3 nucleotides read TGTGCCAGCAGTTTTAGGTCGGGGGCAGGTAAGAATAGCAATCAGCCCCAGCATTTT.